This T cell receptor (beta chain) was sequenced during a study of T cell responses to AZD1222 COVID-19 vaccine. The CDR3 runs to 13 residues. V gave up 0 bases and J gave up 5 bases, with 8 bases separating them. The germline gives CDR1 SGHKS, CDR2 YYEKEE (reference sequence). Overall study findings and caveats: Spike-specific TCR breadth and depth both grew after two AZD1222 doses.

Using immunoSEQ multiplex PCR, the repertoire was profiled, and TCRdb retains in-frame clones only, with some absent. The sample has about 140,000 clones, more than 85% seen once. On this clone itself: Its antigen is unknown.

The material was peripheral blood, obtained on day 0 of MenACWY control vaccination. The receptor comes from an adult in good health. This rearrangement joins TRBV5-5 to TRBJ2-5; D uncertain. The CDR3 DNA reads TGTGCCAGCAGCTTGGCGGTGGGCGAGACCCAGTACTTC. It encodes CASSLAVGETQYF. The full variable domain, rest sourced from reference TRBV5-5 and TRBJ2-5, is DAGVTQSPTHLIKTRGQQVTLRCSPISGHKSVSWYQQVLGQGPQFIFQYYEKEERGRGNFPDRFSARQFPNYSSELNVNALLLGDSALYLCASSLAVGETQYFGPGTRLLVL.